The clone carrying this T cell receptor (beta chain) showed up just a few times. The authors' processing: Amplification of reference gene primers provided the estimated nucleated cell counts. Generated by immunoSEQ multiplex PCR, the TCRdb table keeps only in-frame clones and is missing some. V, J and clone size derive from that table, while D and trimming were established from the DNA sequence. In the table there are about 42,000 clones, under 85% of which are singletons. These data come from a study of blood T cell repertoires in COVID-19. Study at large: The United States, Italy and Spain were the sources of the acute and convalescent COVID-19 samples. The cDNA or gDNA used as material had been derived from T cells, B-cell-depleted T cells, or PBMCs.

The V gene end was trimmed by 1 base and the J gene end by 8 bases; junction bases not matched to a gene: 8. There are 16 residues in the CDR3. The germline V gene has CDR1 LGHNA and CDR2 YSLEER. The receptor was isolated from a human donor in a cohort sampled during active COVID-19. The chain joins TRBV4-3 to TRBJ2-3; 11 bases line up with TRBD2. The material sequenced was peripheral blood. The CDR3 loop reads CASSQGVSGGAATQYF. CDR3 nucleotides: TGCGCCAGCAGCCAAGGGGTTAGCGGGGGGGCCGCTACGCAGTATTTT.